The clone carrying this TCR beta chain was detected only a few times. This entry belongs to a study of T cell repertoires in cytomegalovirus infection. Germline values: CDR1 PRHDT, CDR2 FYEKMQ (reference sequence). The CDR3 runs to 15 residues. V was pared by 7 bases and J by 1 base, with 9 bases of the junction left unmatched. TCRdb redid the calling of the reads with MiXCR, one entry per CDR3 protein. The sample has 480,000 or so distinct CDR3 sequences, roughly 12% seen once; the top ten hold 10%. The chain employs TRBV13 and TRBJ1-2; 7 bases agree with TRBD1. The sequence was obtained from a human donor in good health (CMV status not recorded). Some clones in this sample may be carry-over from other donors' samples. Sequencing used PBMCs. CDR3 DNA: TGTGCCAGCAACGCTCGGGGACAGCTTAACTATGGCTACACCTTC. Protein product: CASNARGQLNYGYTF.